This TCR beta chain came from a study of blood T cells in healthy people across ages. At the level of the study: Roughly one uniquely barcoded beta molecule per two T cells was captured.

For the second PCR, which ran for 7 to 11 cycles, a sample-barcoded 5' primer and a J-beta primer mix were used. TCRdb re-analysed the 5' RACE reads in MiXCR, keeping a single row per CDR3 protein. The sample includes 1,300,000 or so distinct CDR3 sequences, approximately 63% of them seen just once. Isolated per sample were at least 6 million PBMCs. This clonotype was detected a few times. What it binds is not known. This CDR3 spans 16 amino acids. Germline V CDR1 and CDR2: LNHNV, YYDKDF (reference sequence). V lost 0 bases to trimming and J lost 5 bases, with 14 bases between them. Points from the study as a whole: A roughly linear fall in TCR beta diversity per million T cells was seen with increasing age. Comparison with aged donors showed that long-lived donors had more naive CD4+ cells and higher diversity.

The V and J genes are TRBV15 and TRBJ2-1, with D maybe TRBD2 (6 bases). This sequence was found in a young man in good health. The material sequenced was blood. The CDR3 is CATSRDFRWGDNEQFF. CDR3 DNA sequence: TGTGCCACCAGCAGAGATTTCCGGTGGGGGGACAATGAGCAGTTCTTC.